The 26 T cell receptor beta chains below all came from one sample that was sequenced in a study of shared clonotypes between healthy human individuals. Assay: immunoSEQ multiplex PCR; the TCRdb copy retains only in-frame clones and omits some. The sample includes around 1.5 million clones, around 98% seen only once; the top ten take about 0.45%. The specimen sequenced was naive CD4+ T cells sorted from blood. Stated subset: CD45RA+ positively selected. Receptors were obtained from a man in his thirties or forties in good health.

The chain combines TRBV11-2 with TRBJ2-5; TRBD1 might be the D (5 bases). V lost 2 bases and J lost 5, with 12 bases in between. The CDR3 has 14 amino acids. From germline, CDR1 is SGHAT and CDR2 FQNNGV. CDR3 coding DNA: TGTGCCAGCAGCTTAAGCAGGGTTGGGGAGACCCAGTACTTC. Translating gives CASSLSRVGETQYF.

The chain is built from TRBV7-8 and TRBJ1-4; perhaps TRBD1 as D (5 bases). This CDR3 is 16 amino acids long. V was trimmed by 5 bases and J by 3 bases, leaving 16 bases between them. Germline assignment: CDR1 SGHVS and CDR2 FQNEAQ. This CDR3 reads CASSTRVGGANEKLFF. CDR3 bases: TGTGCCAGCAGCACTAGAGTTGGGGGAGCTAATGAAAAACTGTTTTTT.

The chain joins TRBV29-1 to TRBJ2-1; 8 nucleotides line up with TRBD1. Losses at the gene ends were 4 bases for V and 5 bases for J; bases not matched to a gene: 4. The CDR3 runs to 13 residues. In germline, CDR1 is SQVTM, CDR2 ANQGSEA. CDR3 nucleotides: TGCAGCGTTGGACAGGGGATTAACAATGAGCAGTTCTTC. As protein: CSVGQGINNEQFF.

The rearrangement uses TRBV4-3 and TRBJ1-5; D possibly corresponds to TRBD1 (5 bases). This CDR3 comprises 15 residues. Trimming left V 1 base short and J 5 bases short, with 12 bases between. From germline, CDR1 is LGHNA and CDR2 YSLEER. CDR3 coding DNA: TGCGCCAGCAGCCAAGTGATGCGGGGGGATCAGCCCCAGCATTTT. This sequence encodes CASSQVMRGDQPQHF.

The V and J genes are TRBV29-1 and TRBJ2-7; 8 bases are shared with TRBD1. V lost 6 bases to trimming and J lost 2 bases; unmatched junction nucleotides: 15. The CDR3 loop spans 16 amino acids. Germline lookup yields CDR1 SQVTM and CDR2 ANQGSEA. CDR3 loop: CSVRIIGQGSTYEQYF. The DNA for the CDR3 is TGCAGCGTCCGGATTATTGGACAGGGTTCGACCTACGAGCAGTACTTC.

V usage is TRBV9 and J usage is TRBJ1-2, with D possibly matching TRBD1 (5 bases). V was pared by 0 bases and J by 1 base, with 10 bases between. This CDR3 has 15 amino acids. The germline V gene encodes CDR1 SGDLS and CDR2 YYNGEE. The CDR3 DNA follows: TGTGCCAGCAGCGTAGTAGGGGCCCTTAACTATGGCTACACCTTC. Amino acids: CASSVVGALNYGYTF.

In the case of this clone: In the same sample, other DNA sequences code for this CDR3. In DNA, the CDR3 is TGTGCCAGTAGGGACAGGGTTTACAATGAGCAGTTCTTC. This codes for CASRDRVYNEQFF. The chain joins TRBV2 to TRBJ2-1; 9 bases align to TRBD1. V lost 9 bases and J lost 4; bases outside the gene matches: 4. The CDR3 sequence is 13 residues long. Germline CDR1 is SNHLY and CDR2 is FYNNEI.

V is TRBV18 and J is TRBJ1-1, with no clear D. Trimming pared 0 bases from V and 1 base from J, leaving 12 bases between. Germline CDR1 and CDR2: KGHSH and LQKENI. This CDR3 spans 16 amino acids. The CDR3 protein is CASSPPRPAENTEAFF. The CDR3 bases are TGTGCCAGCTCACCACCTAGGCCAGCGGAGAACACTGAAGCTTTCTTT.

J is TRBJ1-2 and V is TRBV10-2; D is uncertain. The CDR3 has 12 residues. The V gene lost 4 bases and the J gene lost 3 bases, with 6 bases spanning the gap. Germline assignment: CDR1 WSHSY and CDR2 SAAADI. This CDR3 is CASSGTDYGYTF. The CDR3 region has the DNA TGCGCCAGCAGTGGGACGGACTATGGCTACACCTTC.

The rearrangement uses TRBV28 and TRBJ1-1; a weak D match, TRBD1 (5 bases). Trimming stripped 3 bases from V and 10 bases from J, with 15 bases between. Germline CDR1 and CDR2: MDHEN and SYDVKM. The CDR3 consists of 13 residues. In nucleotides, the CDR3 is TGTGCCAGCAGTTTTCCCCTCGAGGGGAGAGCTTTCTTT. This codes for CASSFPLEGRAFF.

The rearrangement joins TRBV2 to TRBJ1-5, with a tentative D call TRBD1 (5 bases). Germline V gives CDR1 SNHLY, CDR2 FYNNEI. V was cut by 5 bases and J by 7 bases, with 15 bases left in between. The CDR3 loop spans 14 amino acids. CDR3: CASSSGTLGQPQHF. The CDR3 DNA follows: TGTGCCAGCAGTTCCGGGACCCTCGGGCAGCCCCAGCATTTT.

The chain combines TRBV10-3 with TRBJ1-2; D call uncertain. Trimming removed 0 bases at V and 4 bases at J, with 9 bases between. The CDR3 loop spans 14 amino acids. Germline CDR1 reads ENHRY; CDR2 reads SYGVKD. The CDR3: CAISESSSGYGYTF. CDR3 in DNA: TGTGCCATCAGTGAGTCGAGTTCTGGCTATGGCTACACCTTC.

This CDR3 is CASSIQAGSPGEQFF. The DNA of the CDR3 is TGTGCCAGTAGTATACAGGCGGGGAGCCCGGGTGAGCAGTTCTTC. The chain uses TRBV19 and TRBJ2-1; D is perhaps TRBD2 (6 bases). The CDR3 totals 15 residues. The V and J ends lost 2 bases and 9 bases respectively, with 17 bases between them. Per the germline V gene, CDR1 is LNHDA and CDR2 is SQIVND (reference sequence).

For this clone: Germline and junction disagree at one end, which may indicate a read error. The gene calls are TRBV18 and TRBJ1-2, with D possibly being TRBD1 (6 bases). Germline V gene lookup returns CDR1 KGHSH and CDR2 LQKENI. The CDR3 consists of 12 residues. CDR3 in amino acids: CASSPLETGRAF. For the CDR3, the DNA is TGTGCCAGCTCACCACTGGAGACAGGCCGTGCATTC.

To note about this clone: Other nucleotide sequences from this sample produce the same CDR3. This chain links TRBV28 with TRBJ1-2; D remains unclear. Germline V gene lookup returns CDR1 MDHEN and CDR2 SYDVKM. V lost 6 bases, J lost 5 bases, and 7 bases lay in between. CDR3 length: 11 amino acids. The CDR3 DNA follows: TGTGCCAGCAGCGCAATTTATGGCTACACCTTC. Protein product: CASSAIYGYTF.

V is TRBV19 and J is TRBJ2-5, with D possibly being TRBD1 or TRBD2 (5 bases each). The CDR3 has 15 residues. Germline values: CDR1 LNHDA, CDR2 SQIVND (reference sequence). V was pared by 7 bases and J by 2 bases, with 17 bases between. CDR3 loop: CASKPNRDLQETQYF. The CDR3 DNA follows: TGTGCCAGTAAACCCAACCGGGACCTTCAAGAGACCCAGTACTTC.

Of note for this clone: Other DNA sequences within the sample encode an identical CDR3. This chain connects TRBV10-2 to TRBJ1-5, with TRBD1 identical over 7 bases. This CDR3 is built from 15 residues. Germline values: CDR1 WSHSY, CDR2 SAAADI. The V segment lost 8 bases and the J segment 2 bases; nucleotides outside the gene matches: 9. CDR3: CASSEAGGGNQPQHF. CDR3 DNA sequence: TGCGCCAGCTCAGAAGCAGGGGGTGGCAATCAGCCCCAGCATTTT.

This rearrangement joins TRBV7-6 to TRBJ2-1; D remains ambiguous. V was shortened by 5 bases and J by 9 bases, with 11 bases between the two germline ends. This CDR3 comprises 12 residues. Germline-derived CDR1 and CDR2 are SGHVS and FNYEAQ. CDR3 sequence (DNA): TGTGCCAGCAGCCAGGCTCTTGGTGAGCAGTTCTTC. Encoded protein: CASSQALGEQFF.

The chain recombines TRBV5-1 with TRBJ2-5, with 11 bases identical to TRBD1. V lost 0 bases, J lost 5 bases, and 9 bases stayed unmatched. Germline CDR1 is SGHRS and CDR2 is YFSETQ. This CDR3 comprises 17 residues. CDR3 sequence (DNA): TGCGCCAGCAGCTTGGCTGGACAGGGGGCGCCCCAGGAGACCCAGTACTTC. It encodes CASSLAGQGAPQETQYF.

This chain links TRBV7-3 with TRBJ2-1; 13 bases line up with TRBD2. This CDR3 is 18 amino acids long. Germline values: CDR1 SGHTA, CDR2 FQGTGA. V trimming: 2 bases; J trimming: 7 bases; junction bases outside the gene matches: 11. The DNA of the CDR3 is TGTGCCAGCAGCTTATTCGGCCCCATGACTAGCGGGAGGAATGAGCAGTTCTTC. Protein product: CASSLFGPMTSGRNEQFF.

The rearrangement uses TRBV5-5 and TRBJ1-5; 10 bases are a match to TRBD1. The germline gives CDR1 SGHKS, CDR2 YYEKEE (reference sequence). The CDR3 runs 14 residues. Trimming cost V 0 bases and J 7 bases; bases outside gene matches: 1. CDR3 DNA sequence: TGTGCCAGCAGCTTGGGGACAGGGGGGCAGCCCCAGCATTTT. It translates to CASSLGTGGQPQHF. The full variable domain, its missing parts supplied by reference TRBV5-5 and TRBJ1-5, is DAGVTQSPTHLIKTRGQQVTLRCSPISGHKSVSWYQQVLGQGPQFIFQYYEKEERGRGNFPDRFSARQFPNYSSELNVNALLLGDSALYLCASSLGTGGQPQHFGDGTRLSIL.

The chain carries TRBV5-4 and TRBJ1-4; D is possibly TRBD1 (6 bases). The CDR3 runs to 16 residues. Per germline, CDR1 SGHNT and CDR2 YYREEE (reference sequence). V lost 3 bases and J lost 5, with 17 bases in between. The CDR3 loop is CASSSRSIGQNEKLFF. In DNA, the CDR3 is TGTGCCAGCAGCTCTCGGTCTATCGGACAGAATGAAAAACTGTTTTTT. The full variable domain, completed using reference TRBV5-4 and TRBJ1-4, is ETGVTQSPTHLIKTRGQQVTLRCSSQSGHNTVSWYQQALGQGPQFIFQYYREEENGRGNFPPRFSGLQFPNYSSELNVNALELDDSALYLCASSSRSIGQNEKLFFGSGTQLSVL.

This clone showed up just once. The chain joins TRBV28 to TRBJ2-6; D remains ambiguous. V lost 4 bases to trimming and J lost 0 bases, with 13 bases between them. In germline, CDR1 is MDHEN, CDR2 SYDVKM. The CDR3 spans 17 residues. CDR3 sequence (DNA): TGTGCCAGCAGTTCACCGACTGCTACCTCTGGGGCCAACGTCCTGACTTTC. It specifies CASSSPTATSGANVLTF.

The V gene is TRBV9, the J gene TRBJ1-2; no clear D gene. Germline CDR1 and CDR2: SGDLS and YYNGEE. The CDR3 contains 17 residues. Trimming took off 1 base at V and 7 bases at J, with 23 bases between the two ends. CDR3: CASSVNPGREGKGGYTF. CDR3 DNA sequence: TGTGCCAGCAGCGTAAATCCGGGCCGCGAGGGTAAGGGTGGCTACACCTTC.

Points on this clone: At the DNA level, this CDR3 is encoded by other sequences in the same sample as well. The V gene is TRBV5-6, the J gene TRBJ2-3, with a tentative D call TRBD2 (5 bases). V lost 1 base and J 6 bases, leaving 9 bases between the germline ends. CDR3 length: 13 residues. Germline CDR1 reads SGHDT; CDR2 reads YYEEEE. Written as DNA, the CDR3 is TGTGCCAGCAGCTTGACTAGACTGGATACGCAGTATTTT. Encoded protein: CASSLTRLDTQYF.

The chain combines TRBV29-1 with TRBJ1-5; D gene unclear. Germline V gene data show CDR1 as SQVTM and CDR2 as ANQGSEA. The CDR3 contains 13 residues. The V end lost 4 bases, the J end lost 1 base, and 8 bases lay between the germline ends. The CDR3 is CSVARESNQPQHF. Here the CDR3 DNA reads TGCAGCGTTGCTAGGGAGAGCAATCAGCCCCAGCATTTT.